This entry lists 27 T cell receptor beta chains sequenced from one sample in a study of blood T cell repertoires in COVID-19. Measured with immunoSEQ multiplex PCR; TCRdb has only the in-frame clones, and not every one. The profile shows over 100,000 clones, around 86% of them singletons. Sequencing was carried out using peripheral blood. All receptors derive from a man between 65 and 85 years old with acute or convalescent COVID-19.

The chain has TRBV7-2 and TRBJ2-1; 9 bases line up with TRBD2. This CDR3 has 15 amino acids. With 5 bases clipped from V and 7 bases from J, the junction kept 9 bases outside the gene matches. CDR1 and CDR2 from the germline V gene are SGHTA and FQGNSA. CDR3 sequence (DNA): TGTGCCAGCAGCGGACCTAGCGGGAACATGAATGAGCAGTTCTTC. Its translation: CASSGPSGNMNEQFF.

The V call is TRBV4-1, the J call TRBJ2-1, with 13 bases that match TRBD2. The V segment lost 0 bases and the J segment 5 bases; nucleotides outside the gene matches: 10. Germline V lookup: CDR1 MGHRA, CDR2 YSYEKL. This CDR3 comprises 19 residues. The chain's CDR3 is CASSQDGTSGGALNNEQFF. The CDR3 DNA reads TGCGCCAGCAGCCAAGATGGAACTAGCGGGGGGGCCCTAAACAATGAGCAGTTCTTC.

This clone turned up a few times. This rearrangement joins TRBV10-3 to TRBJ1-1, with D tentatively TRBD1 (5 bases). CDR3 length: 13 amino acids. V gave up 11 bases and J gave up 2 bases, with 15 bases separating them. CDR1 is ENHRY, CDR2 SYGVKD, per germline. CDR3 bases: TGTGCCGCCCGGGGGGGGGACAACACTGAAGCTTTCTTT. It specifies CAARGGDNTEAFF.

V is TRBV7-9 and J is TRBJ1-1; TRBD1 agrees at 9 bases. V was clipped by 9 bases and J by 5 bases; unmatched bases: 4. The CDR3 contains 12 residues. The germline gives CDR1 SEHNR, CDR2 FQNEAQ (reference sequence). The CDR3 sequence: CASTGGRTEAFF. CDR3 sequence (DNA): TGTGCCAGTACAGGGGGCCGGACTGAAGCTTTCTTT.

The chain combines TRBV6-5 with TRBJ1-1, with a possible D match to TRBD1 (6 bases). V shed 5 bases and J shed 6 bases, with 10 bases lying between them. Looked up from germline, CDR1 is MNHEY and CDR2 is SVGAGI. The CDR3 loop spans 12 amino acids. The CDR3 here is CASSLDRPEAFF. The CDR3 nucleotides are TGTGCCAGCAGTCTCGACAGGCCTGAAGCTTTCTTT.

V usage is TRBV28 and J usage is TRBJ1-1; perhaps TRBD1 as D (5 bases). Germline V gene data show CDR1 as MDHEN and CDR2 as SYDVKM. V was pared by 5 bases and J by 4 bases, with 14 bases between. The length of the CDR3 is 14 residues. The CDR3 region is CASSAGGGSTEAFF. In DNA form, the CDR3 reads TGTGCCAGCAGTGCCGGGGGTGGTAGCACTGAAGCTTTCTTT.

The chain recombines TRBV30 with TRBJ2-2, with D possibly being TRBD1 (6 bases). V was trimmed by 5 bases and J by 5 bases, leaving 12 bases between them. The germline CDR1 and CDR2 sequences are GTSNPN and SVGIG (reference sequence). This CDR3 spans 13 amino acids. The CDR3 region has the DNA TGTGCCTGGGATTTCAGGGGTACCGGGGAGCTGTTTTTT. Translated: CAWDFRGTGELFF. Full variable domain (outside the CDR3, taken from reference TRBV30 and TRBJ2-2): SQTIHQWPATLVQPVGSPLSLECTVEGTSNPNLYWYRQAAGRGLQLLFYSVGIGQISSEVPQNLSASRPQDRQFILSSKKLLLSDSGFYLCAWDFRGTGELFFGEGSRLTVL.

This clone was found a few times. The rearrangement joins TRBV5-5 to TRBJ1-5; the D gene is possibly TRBD1 (5 bases). V lost 4 bases to trimming and J lost 4 bases, with 9 bases between them. CDR1 and CDR2 from the germline V gene are SGHKS and YYEKEE (reference sequence). This CDR3 region has 13 residues. CDR3 amino acids: CASSVTGNQPQHF. In nucleotides, the CDR3 is TGTGCCAGCAGCGTAACAGGAAATCAGCCCCAGCATTTT.

This clone is a singleton in its sample. The J gene is TRBJ2-3, the V gene TRBV7-3; D ambiguous. CDR1 and CDR2 from the germline V gene are SGHTA and FQGTGA. V lost 3 bases and J lost 2, with 9 bases in between. The CDR3 runs 14 residues. In DNA form, the CDR3 reads TGTGCCAGCAGCTTTAACAGCCTCACAGATACGCAGTATTTT. Protein sequence: CASSFNSLTDTQYF.

This chain links TRBV6-4 with TRBJ2-2; TRBD1 agrees at 10 bases. The trim removed 0 bases at V and 4 bases at J, leaving 11 bases unmatched. This CDR3 has 19 amino acids. Germline-derived CDR1 and CDR2 are MRHNA and SNTAGT. The CDR3 DNA is TGTGCCAGCAGTGACTCACGCGGGACAGGGGAGAAGGGCACCGGGGAGCTGTTTTTT. Encoded protein: CASSDSRGTGEKGTGELFF.

This clone was seen a handful of times. V usage is TRBV27 and J usage is TRBJ2-1; TRBD2 aligns across 12 bases. The CDR3 consists of 18 residues. Trimming took 6 bases from V and 0 from J; bases not matched to a gene: 9. Germline values: CDR1 MNHEY, CDR2 SMNVEV (reference sequence). CDR3 bases: TGTGCCAGCAGCTATCGGACTAGCGGGACCTCCTCCTACAATGAGCAGTTCTTC. The encoded protein is CASSYRTSGTSSYNEQFF.

The chain links TRBV30 to TRBJ2-3; D might be TRBD1 (6 bases). The CDR3 spans 14 residues. The V gene's germline CDR1 is GTSNPN and CDR2 SVGIG (reference sequence). V shed 6 bases and J shed 1 base, with 14 bases lying between them. CDR3 bases: TGTGCCTGCCCGGTCAGGGGACGCACAGATACGCAGTATTTT. The encoded protein is CACPVRGRTDTQYF.

This clone was found once. The V gene is TRBV28, the J gene TRBJ1-1; D might be TRBD1 (6 bases). Deletions cut 6 bases from V and 2 bases from J, with 16 bases between. The germline V gene encodes CDR1 MDHEN and CDR2 SYDVKM. The CDR3 extends over 15 amino acids. The CDR3 sequence is CASSLGGQSNTEAFF. CDR3 nucleotide sequence: TGTGCCAGCAGCTTAGGGGGACAAAGCAACACTGAAGCTTTCTTT.

The rearrangement links TRBV19 to TRBJ2-7, with 10 bases fitting TRBD1. The length of the CDR3 is 22 residues. V shed 4 bases and J 3 bases; nucleotides not matched to a gene: 27. Germline V lookup: CDR1 LNHDA, CDR2 SQIVND (reference sequence). CDR3 sequence: CASSKALTLDRGQRSRIYEQYF. The CDR3 nucleotides are TGTGCCAGTAGTAAAGCCCTTACCCTTGACAGGGGGCAGCGGAGTAGGATCTACGAGCAGTACTTC.

Only a few counts were recorded for this clone. The chain joins TRBV27 to TRBJ1-5; D is ambiguous. Germline CDR1 MNHEY, CDR2 SMNVEV (reference sequence). Deletions cut 3 bases from V and 6 bases from J, with 6 bases between. The length of the CDR3 is 12 residues. DNA for the CDR3: TGTGCCAGCAGTTTCTATGGTCAGCCCCAGCATTTT. It translates to CASSFYGQPQHF.

The V and J genes are TRBV2 and TRBJ1-6, with 12 bases fitting TRBD1. In germline, CDR1 is SNHLY, CDR2 FYNNEI. This CDR3 is 15 amino acids long. V trimming: 6 bases; J trimming: 6 bases; junction bases outside the gene matches: 3. The CDR3 here is CASRGTGGFNSPLHF. In nucleotides, the CDR3 is TGTGCCAGCAGGGGGACAGGGGGCTTTAATTCACCCCTCCACTTT.

The chain employs TRBV12-3 or TRBV12-4 and TRBJ1-2; TRBD1 might be the D (5 bases). CDR3 length equals 13 residues. The V end was cut by 7 bases, the J end by 3 bases, with 12 bases between. CDR3 residues: CASNRGTHYGYTF. The CDR3 DNA is TGTGCCAGCAACCGCGGGACCCACTATGGCTACACCTTC.

This clone was observed a handful of times. This chain joins TRBV5-1 and TRBJ2-7; the match to TRBD1 covers 8 bases. CDR1 and CDR2 (germline): SGHRS, YFSETQ. V gave up 5 bases and J gave up 5 bases; unmatched junction bases: 9. This CDR3 is 14 amino acids long. The CDR3 reads CASSGQGDLNEQYF. Written as DNA, the CDR3 is TGCGCCAGCAGTGGACAGGGAGATTTGAACGAGCAGTACTTC. Together with reference TRBV5-1 and TRBJ2-7, the CDR3 gives the full variable domain: KAGVTQTPRYLIKTRGQQVTLSCSPISGHRSVSWYQQTPGQGLQFLFEYFSETQRNKGNFPGRFSGRQFSNSRSEMNVSTLELGDSALYLCASSGQGDLNEQYFGPGTRLTVT.

The rearrangement uses TRBV28 and TRBJ1-1, with D uncertain. Germline V CDR1 and CDR2: MDHEN, SYDVKM. V shed 4 bases and J shed 5 bases, with 11 bases lying between them. This CDR3 has 13 residues. The CDR3 loop is CASSSPRVTEAFF. The CDR3 nucleotides are TGTGCCAGCAGTTCTCCCCGGGTAACTGAAGCTTTCTTT. The complete variable domain, with remaining parts taken from reference TRBV28 and TRBJ1-1, reads DVKVTQSSRYLVKRTGEKVFLECVQDMDHENMFWYRQDPGLGLRLIYFSYDVKMKEKGDIPEGYSVSREKKERFSLILESASTNQTSMYLCASSSPRVTEAFFGQGTRLTVV.

V and J are TRBV5-1 and TRBJ2-5; the D gene is possibly TRBD2 (7 bases). Germline V CDR1 and CDR2: SGHRS, YFSETQ. This CDR3 has 17 residues. V lost 0 bases and J lost 5, with 20 bases in between. The CDR3 here is CASSLEGRAGTSETQYF. The CDR3, as DNA: TGCGCCAGCAGCTTGGAGGGTCGAGCGGGGACATCTGAGACCCAGTACTTC.

The DNA for the CDR3 is TGTGCCAGCAGCGTTGGGCAGGGCACCGGGGAGCTGTTTTTT. It is translated as CASSVGQGTGELFF. The V gene is TRBV9, the J gene TRBJ2-2; tentatively, D is TRBD1 (5 bases). The CDR3 loop spans 14 amino acids. Trimming left V 2 bases short and J 4 bases short, with 9 bases between. Per the germline V gene, CDR1 is SGDLS and CDR2 is YYNGEE. Full variable domain (rest looked up from reference TRBV9 and TRBJ2-2): DSGVTQTPKHLITATGQRVTLRCSPRSGDLSVYWYQQSLDQGLQFLIQYYNGEERAKGNILERFSAQQFPDLHSELNLSSLELGDSALYFCASSVGQGTGELFFGEGSRLTVL.

The V and J genes are TRBV10-3 and TRBJ2-2, with 8 bases matching TRBD1. Per the germline V gene, CDR1 is ENHRY and CDR2 is SYGVKD. CDR3 length: 14 amino acids. V was clipped by 4 bases and J by 3 bases; unmatched bases: 1. The DNA for the CDR3 is TGTGCCATCAGTGTGACAGGGGACACCGGGGAGCTGTTTTTT. Amino acid sequence: CAISVTGDTGELFF.

CDR3 sequence reads: CASSPGLAAYNEQFF. CDR3 in DNA: TGTGCCAGCAGCCCGGGGCTAGCGGCCTACAATGAGCAGTTCTTC. The J gene is TRBJ2-1, the V gene TRBV13; TRBD2 aligns across 7 bases. Trimming removed 5 bases from V and 2 bases from J; junction bases left unmatched: 6. Germline values: CDR1 PRHDT, CDR2 FYEKMQ (reference sequence). The CDR3 spans 15 residues. Filled out from reference TRBV13 and TRBJ2-1, the complete variable domain reads AAGVIQSPRHLIKEKRETATLKCYPIPRHDTVYWYQQGPGQDPQFLISFYEKMQSDKGSIPDRFSAQQFSDYHSELNMSSLELGDSALYFCASSPGLAAYNEQFFGPGTRLTVL.

The rearrangement links TRBV3-1 (or the pseudogene TRBV3-2) to TRBJ1-1; TRBD1 agrees at 10 bases. The CDR3 totals 16 residues. Trimming cost V 4 bases and J 4 bases; bases outside gene matches: 9. The germline gives CDR1 LGHDT, CDR2 YNNKEL (reference sequence). The CDR3 DNA reads as TGTGCCAGCAGCCCACTCGGGGGGGACAGGGGCACTGAAGCTTTCTTT. Its protein product is CASSPLGGDRGTEAFF.

This chain's CDR3 is CASSLGDRVSLGGYTF. In nucleotides, the CDR3 is TGTGCCAGCAGTTTAGGGGACAGGGTTTCCCTCGGGGGCTACACCTTC. The V call is TRBV28, the J call TRBJ1-2, with 9 nucleotides matching TRBD1. CDR3 length: 16 amino acids. V shed 2 bases and J 8 bases; nucleotides not matched to a gene: 12. Germline CDR1 is MDHEN and CDR2 is SYDVKM.

This chain connects TRBV27 to TRBJ1-5, with D perhaps matching TRBD1 (5 bases). Trimming pared 4 bases from V and 3 bases from J, leaving 13 bases between. CDR1 is MNHEY, CDR2 SMNVEV, per germline (reference sequence). The CDR3 loop spans 15 amino acids. The CDR3 DNA follows: TGTGCCAGCAGTTCTGACAGTGGGGACAATCAGCCCCAGCATTTT. Protein: CASSSDSGDNQPQHF.

The chain links TRBV7-9 to TRBJ2-3; 9 bases line up with TRBD2. Germline CDR1 is SEHNR and CDR2 is FQNEAQ (reference sequence). This CDR3 is built from 13 residues. J was trimmed by 5 bases and V by 5 bases; bases with no gene match: 2. The CDR3 DNA reads TGTGCCAGCAGCAGAGCGGGAGGAGATACGCAGTATTTT. Protein sequence: CASSRAGGDTQYF.